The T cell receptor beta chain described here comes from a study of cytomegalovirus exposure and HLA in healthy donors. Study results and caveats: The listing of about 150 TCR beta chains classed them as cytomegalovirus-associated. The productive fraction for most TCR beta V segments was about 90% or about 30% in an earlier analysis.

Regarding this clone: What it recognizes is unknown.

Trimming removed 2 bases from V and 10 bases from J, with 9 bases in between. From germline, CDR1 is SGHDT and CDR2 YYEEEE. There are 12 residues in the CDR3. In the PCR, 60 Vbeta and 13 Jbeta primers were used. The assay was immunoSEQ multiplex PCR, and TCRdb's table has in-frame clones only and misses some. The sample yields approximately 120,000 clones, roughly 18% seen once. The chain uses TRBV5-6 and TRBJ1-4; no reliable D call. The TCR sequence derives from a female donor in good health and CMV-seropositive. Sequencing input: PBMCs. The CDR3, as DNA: TGTGCCAGCAGCTTAGGGAGTACAAAACTGTTTTTT. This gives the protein CASSLGSTKLFF.